These 19 T cell receptor beta chains originate from one sample sequenced in a study of shared clonotypes between healthy human individuals. Data came from immunoSEQ multiplex PCR; TCRdb stores just in-frame clones and leaves some out. Here the sample spans hundreds of thousands of clones, roughly 70% being singletons. Sequenced: memory CD4+ T cells sorted from blood. Regarding subset: CD45RA-negative fraction. These receptors originate from a young woman in good health.

This clone appeared a single time. The chain recombines TRBV7-9 with TRBJ2-3; 7 bases match TRBD1. The trim removed 1 base at V and 9 bases at J, leaving 19 bases unmatched. This CDR3 is built from 18 residues. The germline CDR1 and CDR2 sequences are SEHNR and FQNEAQ (reference sequence). The CDR3 DNA sequence: TGTGCCAGCAGCTTAGGAGGGGGCCCCAACAGGGAGATGGGGACGCAGTATTTT. This gives the protein CASSLGGGPNREMGTQYF.

A single count supports this clone. J is TRBJ1-3 and V is TRBV15; D is possibly TRBD1 (6 bases). Germline CDR1 reads LNHNV; CDR2 reads YYDKDF (reference sequence). This CDR3 region has 16 residues. V lost 0 bases, J lost 4 bases, and 13 bases lay in between. The CDR3 DNA is TGTGCCACCAGCAGAGACCACTCAGGGGTGGGAAACACCATATATTTT. Encoded protein: CATSRDHSGVGNTIYF.

The chain links TRBV14 to TRBJ1-2, with unresolved D. With 0 bases removed from V and 5 bases from J, the gap between germline ends came to 7 bases. Looked up from germline, CDR1 is SGHDN and CDR2 is FVKESK. The CDR3 contains 13 residues. The DNA of the CDR3 is TGTGCCAGCAGCCAAGATTCTCAATATGGCTACACCTTC. Its translation is CASSQDSQYGYTF. The variable domain in full, with the rest retrieved from reference TRBV14 and TRBJ1-2, is EAGVTQFPSHSVIEKGQTVTLRCDPISGHDNLYWYRRVMGKEIKFLLHFVKESKQDESGMPNNRFLAERTGGTYSTLKVQPAELEDSGVYFCASSQDSQYGYTFGSGTRLTVV.

The chain employs TRBV9 and TRBJ2-2; tentatively, D is TRBD2 (6 bases). CDR3 size: 19 residues. Germline lookup yields CDR1 SGDLS and CDR2 YYNGEE. Trimming stripped 0 bases from V and 2 bases from J, with 20 bases between. The CDR3 region is CASSVVIYRERRNTGELFF. In DNA form, the CDR3 reads TGTGCCAGCAGCGTAGTTATCTATCGGGAGCGCCGCAACACCGGGGAGCTGTTTTTT.

This clone was recorded many times. This chain connects TRBV10-2 to TRBJ2-2; possible D gene TRBD2, 6 bases. The CDR3 extends over 14 amino acids. Trimming cost V 5 bases and J 6 bases, with 13 bases left between them. Per germline, CDR1 WSHSY and CDR2 SAAADI. CDR3 nucleotide sequence: TGCGCCAGCAGTCCTAGCGCACAACCCGGGGAGCTGTTTTTT. Its protein is CASSPSAQPGELFF.

The V call is TRBV28, the J call TRBJ1-2; no clear D gene. Germline V gives CDR1 MDHEN, CDR2 SYDVKM. This CDR3 contains 14 residues. V shed 6 bases and J shed 5 bases, with 16 bases lying between them. This CDR3 is CASSQAEGIYGYTF. The CDR3 nucleotides are TGTGCCAGCAGCCAAGCAGAAGGCATATATGGCTACACCTTC.

This CDR3 reads CASRRAQPNEKLFF. In DNA, the CDR3 is TGCGCCAGCAGACGGGCGCAGCCTAATGAAAAACTGTTTTTT. The V and J genes are TRBV5-1 and TRBJ1-4; no clear D gene. Germline V gives CDR1 SGHRS, CDR2 YFSETQ. The ends were cut back, 5 bases at V and 3 bases at J, with 11 bases in the middle. The CDR3 contains 14 residues.

The CDR3 loop reads CASSGWSFVDYGYTF. The CDR3 bases are TGTGCCAGCAGCGGCTGGTCGTTCGTTGACTATGGCTACACCTTC. The chain combines TRBV7-9 with TRBJ1-2; D remains ambiguous. The V end lost 5 bases, the J end lost 3 bases, and 16 bases lay between the germline ends. The CDR3 covers 15 residues. CDR1 SEHNR and CDR2 FQNEAQ come from the germline V gene (reference sequence). Together with reference TRBV7-9 and TRBJ1-2, the CDR3 gives the full variable domain: DTGVSQNPRHKITKRGQNVTFRCDPISEHNRLYWYRQTLGQGPEFLTYFQNEAQLEKSRLLSDRFSAERPKGSFSTLEIQRTEQGDSAMYLCASSGWSFVDYGYTFGSGTRLTVV.

V gene TRBV5-1 combines with J gene TRBJ2-3, with D possibly being TRBD1 (6 bases). This CDR3 contains 16 residues. Germline lookup yields CDR1 SGHRS and CDR2 YFSETQ. V lost 4 bases to trimming and J lost 0 bases, with 15 bases between them. The CDR3 spells CASSHHREASTDTQYF. Here the CDR3 DNA reads TGCGCCAGCAGCCATCACAGGGAAGCTAGCACAGATACGCAGTATTTT.

V and J are TRBV6-5 and TRBJ1-1, with TRBD1 matching over 7 bases. V lost 6 bases, J lost 0 bases, and 7 bases stayed unmatched. CDR3 length: 15 amino acids. Per the germline V gene, CDR1 is MNHEY and CDR2 is SVGAGI. CDR3 bases: TGTGCCAGCAGGGGACCGGGACAGATGAACACTGAAGCTTTCTTT. Encoded protein: CASRGPGQMNTEAFF.

The CDR3 sequence is CASSGGSTTQETQYF. The CDR3 DNA follows: TGCGCCAGCAGCGGGGGATCCACGACCCAAGAGACCCAGTACTTC. The V call is TRBV5-1, the J call TRBJ2-5; either TRBD1 or TRBD2 may fit D (5 bases each). The CDR3 has 15 residues. Germline CDR1 is SGHRS and CDR2 is YFSETQ. V lost 4 bases and J lost 1, with 14 bases in between.

This rearrangement joins TRBV19 to TRBJ2-3; D is uncertain. Trimming left V 4 bases short and J 5 bases short, with 16 bases between. This CDR3 comprises 15 residues. Germline-derived CDR1 and CDR2 are LNHDA and SQIVND (reference sequence). The CDR3 loop reads CASSTSRSGLDTQYF. As DNA, the CDR3 is TGTGCCAGTAGTACGAGCCGGAGTGGGCTAGATACGCAGTATTTT.

The rearrangement joins TRBV9 to TRBJ2-5, with D perhaps matching TRBD2 (6 bases). Germline lookup yields CDR1 SGDLS and CDR2 YYNGEE. The CDR3 is made up of 15 amino acids. Trimming removed 1 base from V and 9 bases from J, with 19 bases in between. CDR3 DNA: TGTGCCAGCAGCGTAATGAGCGGTCCTCCGGGGGCCCAGTACTTC. Translation: CASSVMSGPPGAQYF.

This rearrangement joins TRBV19 to TRBJ1-2; no definite D call. The CDR3 runs to 15 residues. V lost 5 bases and J lost 6, with 19 bases in between. Germline assignment: CDR1 LNHDA and CDR2 SQIVND (reference sequence). The CDR3: CASSPRERWVDGYTF. The CDR3 DNA reads as TGTGCCAGTAGTCCCCGTGAACGCTGGGTCGATGGCTACACCTTC. Combining the CDR3 with reference TRBV19 and TRBJ1-2 gives the whole variable domain DGGITQSPKYLFRKEGQNVTLSCEQNLNHDAMYWYRQDPGQGLRLIYYSQIVNDFQKGDIAEGYSVSREKKESFPLTVTSAQKNPTAFYLCASSPRERWVDGYTFGSGTRLTVV.

This clone was recorded a few times. V usage is TRBV29-1 and J usage is TRBJ2-1, with D possibly TRBD2 on 5 matching bases. The V gene lost 6 bases and the J gene lost 7 bases, with 10 bases spanning the gap. From germline, CDR1 is SQVTM and CDR2 ANQGSEA. This CDR3 region has 11 residues. The CDR3 loop reads CSVDFMNEQFF. The CDR3 bases are TGCAGCGTGGACTTTATGAATGAGCAGTTCTTC.

This clone was observed a handful of times. The rearrangement joins TRBV5-1 to TRBJ2-1; D unclear. V gave up 4 bases and J gave up 2 bases, with 16 bases separating them. The CDR3 runs to 16 residues. Per germline, CDR1 SGHRS and CDR2 YFSETQ. The CDR3 is CASSLISPLPYNEQFF. For the CDR3, the DNA is TGCGCCAGCAGCCTTATCTCCCCCCTGCCCTACAATGAGCAGTTCTTC.

This clone was recorded a few times. The chain uses TRBV19 and TRBJ2-7, with 7 bases matching TRBD1. The V and J ends lost 1 base and 7 bases, in that order; junction bases with no gene match: 7. This CDR3 contains 14 residues. Germline loops: CDR1 LNHDA, CDR2 SQIVND (reference sequence). CDR3: CASSIATGTGEQYF. CDR3 coding DNA: TGTGCCAGTAGTATAGCGACAGGGACGGGAGAGCAGTACTTC.

The J gene is TRBJ2-7, the V gene TRBV29-1, with 7 positions matching TRBD1. Germline CDR1 is SQVTM and CDR2 is ANQGSEA. The CDR3 spans 13 residues. The V and J ends lost 4 bases and 4 bases, in that order; junction bases with no gene match: 7. The chain's CDR3 is CSVVSGTEYEQYF. The CDR3 coding sequence is TGCAGCGTTGTTTCGGGGACAGAATACGAGCAGTACTTC.

The chain has TRBV5-1 and TRBJ2-7; 7 nucleotides match TRBD1. V was pared by 2 bases and J by 0 bases, with 5 bases of the junction left unmatched. In germline, CDR1 is SGHRS, CDR2 YFSETQ. There are 15 residues in the CDR3. For the CDR3, the DNA is TGCGCCAGCAGCTTTCTACAGGGGAGCTCCTACGAGCAGTACTTC. This gives the protein CASSFLQGSSYEQYF.